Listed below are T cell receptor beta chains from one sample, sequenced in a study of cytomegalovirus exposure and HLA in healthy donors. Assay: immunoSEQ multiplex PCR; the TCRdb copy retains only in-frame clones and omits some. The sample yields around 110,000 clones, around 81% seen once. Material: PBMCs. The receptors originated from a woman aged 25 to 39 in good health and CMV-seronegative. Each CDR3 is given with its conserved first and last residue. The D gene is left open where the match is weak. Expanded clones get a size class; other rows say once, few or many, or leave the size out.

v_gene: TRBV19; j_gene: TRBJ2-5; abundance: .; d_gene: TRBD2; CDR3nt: TGTGCCAGTAGTCTAAGACTAGCGGGAGATTGGGAAGAGACCCAGTACTTC; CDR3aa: CASSLRLAGDWEETQYF
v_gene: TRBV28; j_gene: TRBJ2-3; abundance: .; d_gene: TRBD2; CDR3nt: TGTGCCAGCTCTCTTAAACCAGCGGGAGTTCGAACGCAGTATTTT; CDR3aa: CASSLKPAGVRTQYF
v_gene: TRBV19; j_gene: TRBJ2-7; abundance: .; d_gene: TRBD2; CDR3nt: TGTGCCAGTAGTATAGCTAGCGGTGATTACGAGCAGTACTTC; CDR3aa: CASSIASGDYEQYF
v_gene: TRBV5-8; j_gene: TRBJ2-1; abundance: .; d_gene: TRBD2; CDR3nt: TGTGCCAGCAGCCAGCGCGGACTAGCGGGGGGGGGCAATGAGCAGTTCTTC; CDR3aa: CASSQRGLAGGGNEQFF
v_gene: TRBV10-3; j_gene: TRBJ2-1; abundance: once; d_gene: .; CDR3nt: TGTGCCATCAGTGCCGTGGACAGCAATGAGCAGTTCTTC; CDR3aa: CAISAVDSNEQFF
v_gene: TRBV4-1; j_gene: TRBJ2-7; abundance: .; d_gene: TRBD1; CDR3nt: TGCGCCAGCAGCCAGCCGGGACAGGAGCGCGAGCAGTACTTC; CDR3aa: CASSQPGQEREQYF
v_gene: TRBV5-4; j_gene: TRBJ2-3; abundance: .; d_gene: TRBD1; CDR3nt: TGTGCCAGCAGCCCGGGGACAGGGAGTGCAGAGGGGAGGGATACGCAGTATTTT; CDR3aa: CASSPGTGSAEGRDTQYF
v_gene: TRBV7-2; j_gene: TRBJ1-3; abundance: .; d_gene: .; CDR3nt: TGTGCCAGCAGCTTAGAGTCCCAGGTTAACACCATATATTTT; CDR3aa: CASSLESQVNTIYF
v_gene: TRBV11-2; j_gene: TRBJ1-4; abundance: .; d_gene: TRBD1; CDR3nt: TGTGCCAGCAGCTTAGGGCCCCTGCCGGGACAGGGGAACGAAAAACTGTTTTTT; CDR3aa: CASSLGPLPGQGNEKLFF
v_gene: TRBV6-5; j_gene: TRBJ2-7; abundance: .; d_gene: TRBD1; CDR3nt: TGTGCCAGCAGTTACGGGGACAGTACCTACGAGCAGTACTTC; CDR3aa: CASSYGDSTYEQYF
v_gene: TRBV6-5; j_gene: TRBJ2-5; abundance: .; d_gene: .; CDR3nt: TGTGCCAGCAGCTCCCCGGGACACGGAGAGACCCAGTACTTC; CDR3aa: CASSSPGHGETQYF
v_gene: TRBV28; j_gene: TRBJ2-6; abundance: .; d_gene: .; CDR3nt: TGTGCCAGCAGTTCCGTAGGGGGTAGGGCCAACGTCCTGACTTTC; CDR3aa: CASSSVGGRANVLTF
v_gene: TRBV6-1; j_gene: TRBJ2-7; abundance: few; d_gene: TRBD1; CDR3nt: TGTGCCAGCAGTGATACAGGGGGCCACGAGCAGTACTTC; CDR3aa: CASSDTGGHEQYF
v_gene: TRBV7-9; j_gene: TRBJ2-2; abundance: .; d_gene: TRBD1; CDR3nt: TGTGCCAGCAGCGATCACTCCGGGACAGGGAACACCGGGGAGCTGTTTTTT; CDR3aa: CASSDHSGTGNTGELFF
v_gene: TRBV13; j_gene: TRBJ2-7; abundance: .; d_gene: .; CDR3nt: TGTGCCAGCAGCTTAGACAGGGCGGACGAGCAGTACTTC; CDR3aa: CASSLDRADEQYF
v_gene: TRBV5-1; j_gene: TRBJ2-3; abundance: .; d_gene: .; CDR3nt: TGCGCCAGCAGTGAGATCCCAGATACGCAGTATTTT; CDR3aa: CASSEIPDTQYF
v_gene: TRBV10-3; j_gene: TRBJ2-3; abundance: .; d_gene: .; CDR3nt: TGTGCCATCAGTGAGCTTCGAGGCGGAAGAAGCACAGATACGCAGTATTTT; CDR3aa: CAISELRGGRSTDTQYF
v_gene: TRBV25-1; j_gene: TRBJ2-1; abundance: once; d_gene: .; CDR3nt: TGTGCCAGCAGCTCCTTCGGCAATGAGCAGTTCTTC; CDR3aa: CASSSFGNEQFF
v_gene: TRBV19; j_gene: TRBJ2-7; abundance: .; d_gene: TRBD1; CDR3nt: TGTGCCAGTAGCGGACAGGCCTACGAGCAGTACTTC; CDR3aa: CASSGQAYEQYF
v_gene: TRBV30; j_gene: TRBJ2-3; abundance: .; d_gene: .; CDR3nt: TGTGCCTGGAGTGCAGGCACAGATACGCAGTATTTT; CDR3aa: CAWSAGTDTQYF
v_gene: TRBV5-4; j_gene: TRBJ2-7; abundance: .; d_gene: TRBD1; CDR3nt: TGTGCCAGCAGCTTGAAACAGGGGACCTACGAGCAGTACTTC; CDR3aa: CASSLKQGTYEQYF
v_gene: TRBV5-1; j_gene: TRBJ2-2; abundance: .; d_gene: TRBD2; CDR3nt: TGCGCCAGCAGCTTGACTAGCGGAACGAACACCGGGGAGCTGTTTTTT; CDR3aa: CASSLTSGTNTGELFF
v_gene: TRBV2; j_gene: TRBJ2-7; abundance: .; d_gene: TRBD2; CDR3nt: TGTGCCACGCAAATGGGGCTAGCGGGAGATTACGAGCAGTACTTC; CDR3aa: CATQMGLAGDYEQYF
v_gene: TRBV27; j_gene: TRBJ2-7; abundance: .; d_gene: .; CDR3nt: TGTGCCAGCAAGGGGGTCCCTGGAACTAACGAGCAGTACTTC; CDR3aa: CASKGVPGTNEQYF